A selection of T cell receptor beta chains follows, all from one sample in a study of T-cell memory formation after mild COVID-19. TCRdb fed the 5' RACE reads into MiXCR, producing one record per CDR3 protein. Of about 57,000 distinct CDR3 sequences listed, 12% are singletons. Material: PBMCs or a T cell subset sorted from them (not recorded which). The source is a man aged 18 to 30 who had mild COVID-19 (a few samples of this study predate the infection). Cell type and time point are not known. The CDR3 runs from the conserved cysteine through the conserved F or W. D genes are given only for firm matches. Expanded clones are given a class, and other clones once, few, many or no size at all.

size	D	V	J	DNA	CDR3
many	.	TRBV6-2/TRBV6-3	TRBJ2-5	TGTGCCAGCAGTTACAGGACTGAAGAGACCCAGTACTTC	CASSYRTEETQYF
.	.	TRBV30	TRBJ2-7	TGTGCCTACCAATGGGGTCCCTACGAGCAGTACTTC	CAYQWGPYEQYF
.	.	TRBV5-1	TRBJ1-4	TGCGCCAGCACGGGTTCGGGGGACCGTGAAAAACTGTTTTTT	CASTGSGDREKLFF
.	.	TRBV10-1	TRBJ2-7	TGCGCCAGCAGTGAGACGGGGGACTTTCCTAGGGGTTCCTACGAGCAGTACTTC	CASSETGDFPRGSYEQYF
.	.	TRBV5-6	TRBJ2-7	TGTGCCAGCAGCCGAGTAGTACGTGACTACGAGCAGTACTTC	CASSRVVRDYEQYF
many	.	TRBV20-1	TRBJ1-5	TGCAGTGCTAGAGACAGCGGAAATCAGCCCCAGCATTTT	CSARDSGNQPQHF
.	.	TRBV7-8	TRBJ2-2	TGTGCCAGCAGCCCAAGTCGACTTCCGATAGCCGGGGAGCTGTTTTTT	CASSPSRLPIAGELFF
many	.	TRBV5-1	TRBJ1-3	TGCGCCAGCAGCTTGGTTTCTGGAATAGCGGGAAACACCATATATTTT	CASSLVSGIAGNTIYF
few	.	TRBV2	TRBJ2-1	TGTGCCAGCAGTGAAGACATGAGCTCCTACAATGAGCAGTTCTTC	CASSEDMSSYNEQFF
few	.	TRBV18	TRBJ1-1	TGTGCCAGCTCACCACGCGCAAGTCGTTCGGGGCAGGGAAATATGAACACTGAAGCTTTCTTT	CASSPRASRSGQGNMNTEAFF
many	TRBD2	TRBV30	TRBJ2-3	TGTGCCTGGAGTCGAGGAGCGGGGGGGTTAACAGATACGCAGTATTTT	CAWSRGAGGLTDTQYF
many	.	TRBV6-2/TRBV6-3	TRBJ2-6	TGTGCCAGCAGTTGGGACTCTGGGGCCAACGTCCTGACTTTC	CASSWDSGANVLTF
.	.	TRBV7-2	TRBJ1-5	TGTGCCAGCAGCTATAGAGGGCAACAGCCCCAGCATTTT	CASSYRGQQPQHF
.	TRBD2	TRBV20-1	TRBJ2-3	TGCAGTGCTTTCACTAGCGGGGGCACAGATACGCAGTATTTT	CSAFTSGGTDTQYF